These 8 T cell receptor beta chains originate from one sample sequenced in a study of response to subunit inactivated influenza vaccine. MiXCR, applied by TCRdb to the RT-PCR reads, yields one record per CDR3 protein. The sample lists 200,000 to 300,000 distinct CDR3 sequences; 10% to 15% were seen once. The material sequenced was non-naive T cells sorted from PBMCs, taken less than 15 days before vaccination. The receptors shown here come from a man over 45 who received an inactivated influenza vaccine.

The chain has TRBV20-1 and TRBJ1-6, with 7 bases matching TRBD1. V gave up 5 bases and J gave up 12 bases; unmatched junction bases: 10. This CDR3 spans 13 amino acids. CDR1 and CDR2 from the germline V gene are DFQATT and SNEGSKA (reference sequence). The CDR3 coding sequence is TGCAGTGCTTCAGACAGGGAATCTCTACCCCTCCACTTT. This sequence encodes CSASDRESLPLHF.

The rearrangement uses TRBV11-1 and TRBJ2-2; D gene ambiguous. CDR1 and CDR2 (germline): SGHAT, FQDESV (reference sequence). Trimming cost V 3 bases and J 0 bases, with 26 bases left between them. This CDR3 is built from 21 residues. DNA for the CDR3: TGTGCCAGCAGCTTGGTGGGGAAGGCGGCACGCGGTATCACGAACACCGGGGAGCTGTTTTTT. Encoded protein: CASSLVGKAARGITNTGELFF.

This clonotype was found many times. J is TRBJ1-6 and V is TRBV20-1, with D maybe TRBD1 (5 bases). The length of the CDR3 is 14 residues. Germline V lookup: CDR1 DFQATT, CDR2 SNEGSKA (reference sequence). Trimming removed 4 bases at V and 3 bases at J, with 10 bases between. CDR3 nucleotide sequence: TGCAGTGCTATGACAGAGATCTATAATTCACCCCTCCACTTT. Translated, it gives CSAMTEIYNSPLHF.

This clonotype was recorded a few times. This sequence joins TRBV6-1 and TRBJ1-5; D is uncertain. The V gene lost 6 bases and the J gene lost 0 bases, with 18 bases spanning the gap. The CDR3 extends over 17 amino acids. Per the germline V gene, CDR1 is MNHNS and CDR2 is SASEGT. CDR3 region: CASSPTIGRISNQPQHF. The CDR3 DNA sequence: TGTGCCAGCAGCCCCACCATAGGACGGATTAGCAATCAGCCCCAGCATTTT.

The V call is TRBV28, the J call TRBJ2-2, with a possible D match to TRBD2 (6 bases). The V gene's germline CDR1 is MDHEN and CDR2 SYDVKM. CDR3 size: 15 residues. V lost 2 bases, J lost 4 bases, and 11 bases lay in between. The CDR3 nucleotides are TGTGCCAGCAGTTTAGATATCGGGAGCACCGGGGAGCTGTTTTTT. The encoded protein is CASSLDIGSTGELFF. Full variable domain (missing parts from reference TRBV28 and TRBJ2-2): DVKVTQSSRYLVKRTGEKVFLECVQDMDHENMFWYRQDPGLGLRLIYFSYDVKMKEKGDIPEGYSVSREKKERFSLILESASTNQTSMYLCASSLDIGSTGELFFGEGSRLTVL.

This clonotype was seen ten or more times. The CDR3 DNA reads as TGTGCCAGCAGCGACCTACAGTGGGACTCCTACGAGCAGTACTTC. This sequence encodes CASSDLQWDSYEQYF. The V call is TRBV7-8, the J call TRBJ2-7, with D unresolved. Germline V CDR1 and CDR2: SGHVS, FQNEAQ. The V and J ends lost 5 bases and 0 bases respectively, with 14 bases between them. There are 15 residues in the CDR3.

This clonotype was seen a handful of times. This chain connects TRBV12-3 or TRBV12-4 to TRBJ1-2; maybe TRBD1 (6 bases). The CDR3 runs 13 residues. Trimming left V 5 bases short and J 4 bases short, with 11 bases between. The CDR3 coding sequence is TGTGCCAGCAGTGTTGGGGGCCCCTATGGCTACACCTTC. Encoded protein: CASSVGGPYGYTF.

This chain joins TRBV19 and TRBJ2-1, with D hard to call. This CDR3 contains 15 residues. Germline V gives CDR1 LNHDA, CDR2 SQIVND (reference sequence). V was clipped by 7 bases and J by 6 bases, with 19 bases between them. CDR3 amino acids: CASTPFLPPGNEQFF. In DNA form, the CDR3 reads TGTGCCAGTACCCCCTTCCTGCCCCCAGGCAATGAGCAGTTCTTC.